This T cell receptor beta chain was sequenced in a study of T cell changes during pregnancy in multiple sclerosis. Produced via immunoSEQ multiplex PCR; TCRdb's table is partial and in-frame only. The table has roughly 87,000 clones, roughly 95% seen once. The origin of this receptor is a female donor in good health, enrolled as a control in a pregnancy study. The sequencing here drew on peripheral blood, taken in the third trimester of pregnancy.

CDR3 nucleotides: TGCGCCAGCAGCCGGGGGACAGGGGAGGAGACCCAGTACTTC. Translated, it gives CASSRGTGEETQYF. The rearrangement links TRBV4-1 to TRBJ2-5; TRBD1 matches 10 bases. With 4 bases clipped from V and 5 bases from J, the junction kept 4 bases outside the gene matches. The CDR3 extends over 14 amino acids. CDR1 is MGHRA, CDR2 YSYEKL, per germline.